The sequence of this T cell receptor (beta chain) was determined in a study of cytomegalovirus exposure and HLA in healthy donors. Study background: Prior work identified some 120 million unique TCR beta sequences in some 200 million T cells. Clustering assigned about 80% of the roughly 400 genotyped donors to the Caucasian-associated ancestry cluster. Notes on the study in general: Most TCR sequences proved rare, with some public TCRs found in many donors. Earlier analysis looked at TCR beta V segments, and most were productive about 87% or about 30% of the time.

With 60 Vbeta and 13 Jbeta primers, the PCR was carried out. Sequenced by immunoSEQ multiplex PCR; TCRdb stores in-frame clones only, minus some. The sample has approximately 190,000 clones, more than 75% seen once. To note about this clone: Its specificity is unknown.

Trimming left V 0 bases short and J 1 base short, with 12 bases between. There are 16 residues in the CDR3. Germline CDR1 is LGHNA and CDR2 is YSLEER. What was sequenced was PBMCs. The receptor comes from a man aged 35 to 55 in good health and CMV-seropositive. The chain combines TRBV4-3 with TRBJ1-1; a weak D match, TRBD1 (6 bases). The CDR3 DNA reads TGCGCCAGCAGCCAAGATTTCGGACAGACGAACACTGAAGCTTTCTTT. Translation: CASSQDFGQTNTEAFF.